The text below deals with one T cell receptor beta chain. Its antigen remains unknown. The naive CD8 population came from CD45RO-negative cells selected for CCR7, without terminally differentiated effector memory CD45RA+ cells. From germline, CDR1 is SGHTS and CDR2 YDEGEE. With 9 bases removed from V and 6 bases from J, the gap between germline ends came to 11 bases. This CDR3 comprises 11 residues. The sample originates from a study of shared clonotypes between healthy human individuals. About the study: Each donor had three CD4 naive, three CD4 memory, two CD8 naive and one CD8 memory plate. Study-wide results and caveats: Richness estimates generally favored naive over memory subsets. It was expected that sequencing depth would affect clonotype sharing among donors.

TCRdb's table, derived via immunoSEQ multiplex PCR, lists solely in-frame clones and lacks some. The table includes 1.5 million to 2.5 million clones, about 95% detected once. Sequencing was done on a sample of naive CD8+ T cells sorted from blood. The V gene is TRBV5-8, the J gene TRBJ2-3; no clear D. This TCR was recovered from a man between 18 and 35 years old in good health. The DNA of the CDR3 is TGTGCCACTAAATTAGTGGATACGCAGTATTTT. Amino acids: CATKLVDTQYF. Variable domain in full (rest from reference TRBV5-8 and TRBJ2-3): EAGVTQSPTHLIKTRGQQATLRCSPISGHTSVYWYQQALGLGLQFLLWYDEGEERNRGNFPPRFSGRQFPNYSSELNVNALELEDSALYLCATKLVDTQYFGPGTRLTVL.